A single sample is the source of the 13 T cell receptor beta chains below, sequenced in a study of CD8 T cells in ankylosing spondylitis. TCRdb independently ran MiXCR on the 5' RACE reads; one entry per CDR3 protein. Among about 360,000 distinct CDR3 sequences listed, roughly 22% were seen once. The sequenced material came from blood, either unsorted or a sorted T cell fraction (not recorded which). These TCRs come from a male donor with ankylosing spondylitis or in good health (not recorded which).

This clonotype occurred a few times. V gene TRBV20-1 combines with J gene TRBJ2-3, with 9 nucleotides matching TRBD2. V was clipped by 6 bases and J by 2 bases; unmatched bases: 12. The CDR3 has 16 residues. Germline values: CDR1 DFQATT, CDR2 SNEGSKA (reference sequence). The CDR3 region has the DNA TGCAGTGCCCCACCTGGGGCTAGCGGGGACACAGATACGCAGTATTTT. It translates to CSAPPGASGDTDTQYF.

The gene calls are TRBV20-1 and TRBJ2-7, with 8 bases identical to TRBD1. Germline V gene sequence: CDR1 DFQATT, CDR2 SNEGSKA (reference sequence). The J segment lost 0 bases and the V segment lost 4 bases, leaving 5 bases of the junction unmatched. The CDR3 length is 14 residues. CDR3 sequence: CSAKDRDRSYEQYF. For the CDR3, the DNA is TGCAGTGCTAAGGACAGGGATCGCTCCTACGAGCAGTACTTC.

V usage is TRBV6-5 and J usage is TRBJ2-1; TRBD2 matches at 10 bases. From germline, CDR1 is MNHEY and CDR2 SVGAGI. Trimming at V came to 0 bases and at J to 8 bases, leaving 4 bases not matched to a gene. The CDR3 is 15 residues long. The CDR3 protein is CASSYSSGGAYEQFF. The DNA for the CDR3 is TGTGCCAGCAGTTACTCAAGCGGGGGGGCATATGAGCAGTTCTTC.

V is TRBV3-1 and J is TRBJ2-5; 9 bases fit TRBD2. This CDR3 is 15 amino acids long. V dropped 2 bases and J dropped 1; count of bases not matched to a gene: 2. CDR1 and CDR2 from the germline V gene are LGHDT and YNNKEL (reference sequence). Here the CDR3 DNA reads TGTGCCAGCAGCCAACTAGCGGGGAGCCAAGAGACCCAGTACTTC. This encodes CASSQLAGSQETQYF.

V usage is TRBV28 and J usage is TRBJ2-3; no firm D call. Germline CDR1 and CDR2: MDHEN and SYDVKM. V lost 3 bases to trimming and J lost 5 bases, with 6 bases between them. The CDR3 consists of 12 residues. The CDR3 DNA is TGTGCCAGCAGTTTCACCATAGATACGCAGTATTTT. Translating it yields CASSFTIDTQYF.

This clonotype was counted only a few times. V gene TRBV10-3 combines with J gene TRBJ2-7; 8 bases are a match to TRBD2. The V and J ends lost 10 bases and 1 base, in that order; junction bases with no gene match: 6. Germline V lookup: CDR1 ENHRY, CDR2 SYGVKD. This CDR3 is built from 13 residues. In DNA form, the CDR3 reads TGTGCCAGCTTCGGGGGGGAGTCCTACGAGCAGTACTTC. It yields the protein CASFGGESYEQYF.

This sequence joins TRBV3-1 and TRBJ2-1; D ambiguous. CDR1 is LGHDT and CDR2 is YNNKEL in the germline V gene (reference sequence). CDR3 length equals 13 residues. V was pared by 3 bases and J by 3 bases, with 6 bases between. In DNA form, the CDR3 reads TGTGCCAGCAGCCACGGCAGCTACAATGAGCAGTTCTTC. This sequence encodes CASSHGSYNEQFF.

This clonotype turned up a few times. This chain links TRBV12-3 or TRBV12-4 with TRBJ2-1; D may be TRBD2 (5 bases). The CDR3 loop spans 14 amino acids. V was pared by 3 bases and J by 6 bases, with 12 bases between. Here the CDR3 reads CASSFGDYSNEQFF. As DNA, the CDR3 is TGTGCCAGCAGTTTCGGGGATTATAGCAATGAGCAGTTCTTC.

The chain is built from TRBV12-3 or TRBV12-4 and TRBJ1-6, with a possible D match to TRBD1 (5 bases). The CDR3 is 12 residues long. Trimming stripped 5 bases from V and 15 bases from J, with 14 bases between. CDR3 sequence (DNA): TGTGCCAGCAGTCTGGGACCCTCGGGCCTCCACTTT. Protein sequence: CASSLGPSGLHF.

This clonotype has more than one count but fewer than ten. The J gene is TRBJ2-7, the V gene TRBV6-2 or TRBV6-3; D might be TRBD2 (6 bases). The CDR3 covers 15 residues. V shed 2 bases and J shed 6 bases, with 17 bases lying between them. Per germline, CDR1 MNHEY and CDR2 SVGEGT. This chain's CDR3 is CASSYNAGIRAEQYF. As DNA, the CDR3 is TGTGCCAGCAGTTACAATGCGGGGATTCGAGCCGAGCAGTACTTC.

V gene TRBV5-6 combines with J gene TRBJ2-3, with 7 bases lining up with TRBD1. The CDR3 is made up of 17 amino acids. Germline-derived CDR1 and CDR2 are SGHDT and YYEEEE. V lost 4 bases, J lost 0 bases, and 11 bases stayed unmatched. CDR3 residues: CASSPLRGRASTDTQYF. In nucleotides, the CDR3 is TGTGCCAGCAGCCCCCTGAGGGGGCGAGCTAGCACAGATACGCAGTATTTT.

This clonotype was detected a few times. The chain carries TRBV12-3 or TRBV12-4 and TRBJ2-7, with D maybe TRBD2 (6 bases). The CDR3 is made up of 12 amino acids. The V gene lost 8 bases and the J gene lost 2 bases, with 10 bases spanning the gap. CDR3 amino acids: CASGGSTYEQYF. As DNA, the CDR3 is TGTGCCAGCGGGGGGTCGACCTACGAGCAGTACTTC.

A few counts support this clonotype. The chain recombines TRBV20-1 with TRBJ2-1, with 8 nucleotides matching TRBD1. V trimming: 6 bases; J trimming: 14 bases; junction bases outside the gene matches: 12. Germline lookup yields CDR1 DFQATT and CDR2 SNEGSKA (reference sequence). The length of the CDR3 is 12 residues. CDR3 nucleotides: TGCAGTGCACGAGGACAGGGTCTCAACGAGTTCTTC. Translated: CSARGQGLNEFF.